This TCR beta chain was recorded in a study of T cells in localized non-small cell lung cancer. This clone showed up just a few times. V lost 5 bases and J 7 bases, leaving 8 bases between the germline ends. This CDR3 region has 11 residues. Germline lookup yields CDR1 LNHDA and CDR2 SQIVND (reference sequence). Sequencing was performed with immunoSEQ multiplex PCR; in TCRdb, only in-frame clones are kept and a portion is missing. The repertoire includes more than 2,500 clones, 25% to 35% of them detected once, and 12% sits in the top ten. The clonotype comes from a woman aged 35-70 years with stage I lung adenocarcinoma. Specimen: lung tumor tissue, collected before any cancer treatment. V usage is TRBV19 and J usage is TRBJ1-1; D unresolved. The CDR3 here is CASSVRGEAFF. DNA for the CDR3: TGTGCCAGTAGTGTCCGGGGTGAAGCTTTCTTT.